Sequencing of this T cell receptor (beta chain) was carried out in a study of response to subunit inactivated influenza vaccine (dated by TCRdb to the late 2010s). With regard to the full study: Deep quantitative profiling of the T cell receptor repertoire was used in the study to follow responses to a trivalent subunit inactivated influenza vaccine.

At least ten counts were recorded for this clonotype. Its target antigen remains unknown. Nothing much larger sits one base from this clone, and base qualities are not available. Trimming accounts for 3 bases at V and 7 bases at J, while the number of junction bases matched to no gene is 3. The CDR3 spans 13 residues, from the cysteine through the phenylalanine. Only CDR3 DNA remains: 39 bases, in frame from the first base. Library construction relied on RT-PCR. TCRdb lists the instrument as Illumina HiSeq 2500. TCRdb reran the public reads through fastp at Q25 and MiXCR, keeping productive beta chains. Identical CDR3 proteins give one entry, which carries the most common genes and DNA. The sample table lists around 520,000 distinct CDR3 sequences, 12% of them with a count of one. Roughly 10% of the sample is held by the ten biggest clonotypes. Summary of the overall study and its limitations: It was suggested by the authors that each seasonal influenza vaccination may recruit only a limited number of new T cells.

The chain is assembled from TRBV12-3 or TRBV12-4 and TRBJ2-1; 7 central nucleotides agree with TRBD2. This sequence originates from a man aged 50-59 years who received an inactivated influenza vaccine. Donor details come from another sample of the same person, matched by shared clones. Specimen: PBMCs from blood, collected on the day of vaccination. The nucleotides read TGTGCCAGCAGTTTTTCTAGCGGAAATGAGCAGTTCTTC. This is translated as CASSFSSGNEQFF.